This T cell receptor (beta chain) was recovered during a study of regulatory T cells in long-lasting Graves disease. Study at large: Those with persistent Graves' disease had received antithyroid drugs for over 5 years with positive TSH receptor antibodies.

As to time point: persistent/refractory GD, antithyroid drugs over 5 years with positive TRAb. There was RNA extracted from PBMCs, and the TCR library was made from it. Patients with Graves' disease were diagnosed by American Thyroid Association guidelines. For TCR beta, libraries came from iRepertoire HTBI primers and Arm-PCR of CDR3 regions. Authors' methods: Identification of gene segments yielded 60 to 80 TRBV and roughly 15 TRBJ across samples. MiXCR was run by TCRdb on the multiplex PCR reads, yielding one entry per CDR3 protein. The V and J calls come from TCRdb's annotation, not from the publication. The data show some 370,000 distinct CDR3 sequences, with 20% to 25% seen just once and under 35% held by the top ten. Trimming removed 3 bases at V and 3 bases at J, with 12 bases between. Germline V gene data show CDR1 as LNHNV and CDR2 as YYDKDF (reference sequence). The CDR3 has 15 amino acids.

The chain joins TRBV15 to TRBJ2-4; the D is unclear. Sequenced material: peripheral blood mononuclear cells (PBMCs), taken when the disease was refractory, from a patient treated with antithyroid drugs. The TCR was taken from a woman between 40 and 50 years old with Graves disease. The CDR3 region has the DNA TGTGCCACCAGCAGCCCTAGTGTCGGCAAAAACATTCAGTACTTC. Protein: CATSSPSVGKNIQYF.